This T cell receptor beta chain was recovered during a study of cytomegalovirus exposure and HLA in healthy donors (dated by TCRdb to 2017 to 2019). For the study in its entirety: According to an earlier analysis of 587 of the donors, 200 million or so T cells yielded 120 million or so unique TCR beta sequences and approximately 300 Gb of sequence data. An early release that covered fewer than 800 HLA-typed donors contained around 300 gigabases of sequencing data and tens of millions of unique TCR sequences. Among the approximately 420 genotyped donors, approximately 76% belonged to the genetic ancestry cluster associated with self-reported Caucasian donors. The aim of the study was to test whether cataloging public T cell receptors could identify signatures of past pathogen exposure. The study used immunosequencing to profile the T cell repertoires of more than 650 subjects and linked those repertoires to cytomegalovirus serostatus. Along with the approximately 700-subject first cohort, a separate validation cohort of over a hundred different subjects was used. To predict cytomegalovirus infection status, the study combined high-throughput TCR immunosequencing, statistical association of individual TCRs with disease status, and machine learning. A later analysis re-analyzed previously published TCR beta repertoires from approximately 670 donors and added high-resolution HLA genotyping to study TCR occurrence patterns. In the later analysis, no new phenotypic data were used to find candidate immune exposures; instead, reliance was placed on TCR beta sequences and their occurrence across donors. An earlier analysis of 587 of the donors used high-throughput TCR beta sequencing to judge whether each TCR beta V gene segment behaved as functional or pseudogenic. Donor age, sex, ethnicity and CMV serostatus were compiled together with the repertoire data. Genome-wide SNP genotypes for about 60% of the 666 donors were used in a later genetic analysis, which treated that subset as a discovery cohort. Every repertoire in the discovery cohort had been generated on one and the same sequencing platform. HLA typing covered class I and class II loci at four-digit resolution. The number of typed donors differed by locus: roughly 629-640 for A, B, C, DRB1 and DQB1; 522 for DQA1; some 610 for DPA1; and some 430 for DPB1. A handful of DR-DQ haplotypes were handled as single units for association and clustering because linkage in the cohort was strong. On average, over 200,000 unique TCR beta nucleotide sequences were sequenced per donor among a few hundred genotyped donors of the cohort, with around 19% of those sequences being non-productive.

Here is what the overall study found, with its caveats: In a later analysis, the rate of TCR association differed among HLA loci, with DRB1 alleles having the most associated TCRs and HLA-C alleles having the fewest. A few of the identified cytomegalovirus-associated TCR beta chains were confirmed in vitro to be specific for cytomegalovirus antigens. A later genetic analysis reported fewer N-insertions in productive TCRs among donors in an Asian-associated ancestry cluster than the roughly 650-donor mean. Linkage disequilibrium might explain the correlated functional status among segregating V segments, but an unknown experimental factor could not be ruled out. A cluster of highly shared sequence variants was judged likely to be a technical artifact of the sequencing pipeline. Because counts were too low, around 17 rarely observed V segments, including chromosome 9 orphons, were left out of the earlier analysis of 587 of the donors. In a later analysis, HLA-associated TCR beta chains were found to be more clonally expanded and to have lower generation probabilities than equally common non-associated chains. Some IMGT-functional V segments, including TRBV6-2 and TRBV6-3, could not be distinguished by the 87-base-pair reads and were therefore excluded. Across donors, most TCR sequences were observed very rarely, whereas some public TCRs were present in many individuals. Because some donors lacked HLA typing at each locus, the association tests relied only on the typed subset. In an earlier analysis of around 500 of the donors, most TCR beta V segments appeared in productive rearrangements about 87% or about 30% of the time, broadly matching IMGT annotations. The study gave a list of roughly 150 TCR beta chains associated with cytomegalovirus. Strong co-occurrence of HLA alleles, especially DR and DQ, made assigning TCR associations to individual alleles difficult. A further reported finding was that TCR beta sequences accurately predicted the HLA-A and HLA-B alleles for most subjects in the first cohort. Cytomegalovirus status was reported to be diagnosed by the classifier with high specificity and sensitivity in both the original and validation cohorts. It was suggested by the authors that the approach could potentially be generalized to other disease states and immunological phenotypes. According to a later analysis, most CMV-associated TCR beta chains appeared to be HLA-restricted, and the HLA associations seemed to be driven largely by CMV exposure. In a later genetic analysis, a missense DCLRE1C variant was associated with V-gene and J-gene trimming of TCR beta chains, and the association was replicated in an independent cohort. Sequencing depth was assumed to be roughly uniform across donors in the presence/absence analyses, though that assumption may not hold. In this cohort, only TCR beta chains were sequenced, and detectable features were limited by the absence of alpha or paired-chain data. In a later analysis, several top co-occurrence clusters were reported to appear linked to parvovirus B19, influenza, CMV and Epstein-Barr virus. At a false discovery rate of 0.05, a later analysis linked 16,951 TCR beta sequences to specific HLA alleles. CMV serostatus was the only immune exposure information available for the cohort.

The cohort was made up of around 720 healthy bone marrow donors. All cohort members were sampled while nominally healthy, although unrecorded immune exposures were likely present. The donor tested CMV seronegative and was one of the 352 seronegative cohort members. A peripheral blood sample was provided by each donor, and peripheral blood mononuclear cells were used for TCR beta sequencing. Genomic DNA was extracted from the blood cell samples with the Qiagen DNeasy Blood Extraction Kit. Remarks on this clone: The clone's antigen remains unknown. No qualities accompany the bases; no much larger clone lies one base away.

The CDR3 measures 14 amino acids from cysteine to phenylalanine. The kept DNA is CDR3 alone, 42 bases in frame from the first base. V is shortened by 3 bases, J by 0 bases, and the region joining them spans 9 bases. CDR1 is given as LGHNA and CDR2 as YNFKEQ, both from the germline V gene. Receptor amplification or capture employed the immunoSEQ multiplex PCR assay. A mixture of 60 forward primers for TCR Vbeta segments and 13 reverse primers for TCR Jbeta segments was used in the multiplex PCR. Amplification of the CDR3 region of rearranged TCR beta genes was performed with a multiplex PCR assay on genomic DNA. On the Illumina HiSeq System, the amplified TCR beta libraries were sequenced as 87-base-pair reads. For the original study's pipeline: A later analysis counted approximately 84 million unique TCR beta chains across the 600 to 850 repertoires, and around 9.9 million of these chains were shared by at least two donors. A nearest-neighbor algorithm error-corrected the raw reads and collapsed the reads into unique sequences, merging closely related sequences to remove PCR and sequencing errors. V, D and J gene segments were assigned by aligning CDR3 sequences to IMGT reference sequences. For a sequence to be retained, at least a six-nucleotide match to both a V gene segment and a J gene segment was required. Rearrangements were classified as productive when the CDR3 lacked stop codons and remained in frame with V and J, and all other rearrangements were classified as non-productive. Following IMGT convention, CDR3 was defined as the stretch from the second conserved V-encoded cysteine up to the conserved J-encoded phenylalanine. In an earlier analysis of approximately 500 of the donors, sequences lacking an unambiguous match to a single V gene segment were excluded. An earlier analysis of fewer than 750 of the donors called V segments functional above 56.7% productive rearrangements and segregating when the between-donor standard deviation exceeded 5%. A statistical classification framework was built for diagnosing cytomegalovirus status from the catalog of TCR beta chain sequences. A later analysis assigned V and J genes by comparing TCR nucleotide sequences with IMGT/GENE-DB human TR gene sequences. A later analysis assigned CDR3 sequences and most-parsimonious VDJ recombination scenarios with the TCRdist pipeline. A later analysis defined each TCR beta chain by its CDR3 amino acid sequence plus V-gene family, and excluded reads lacking a unique V-gene family. To address suspected cross-contamination and a sequencing artifact, a later analysis removed around 600 highly shared, low-generation-probability nucleotide sequences. A later analysis calculated a clonal expansion index for each public chain from normalized within-repertoire ranks of inferred template counts. In a later analysis, generation probabilities were computed using a VDJ recombination model fitted to out-of-frame rearrangements, and the results were checked against IGoR. A later analysis scored TCR-TCR, TCR-HLA and TCR-CMV co-occurrence with hypergeometric tests, applying a repertoire-size bias correction to TCR pairs. To estimate false discovery rates, a later analysis permuted the HLA or CMV assignments 20 times. In a later analysis, co-occurring TCRs were grouped using DBSCAN, with TCRdist sequence similarity added in when clustering inside HLA-allele-positive subsets. For co-occurrence clustering, repertoires with fewer than 30,000 or more than 120,000 public chains were excluded, along with several repertoires with anomalous nucleotide sharing. TCRdb took this table from immuneACCESS and kept in-frame rearrangements with V and J called. Such tables lack part of the clones; where checked against another copy, unresolved V genes explain under half of the gap, and the rest is unexplained. V and J calls and clone size come straight from that table; D and trimming were deduced from the DNA. This sample has about 170,000 clones in its table, and less than 85% of those were observed once. The ten largest account for about 1.6% of the sample.

The sequence derives from a male donor in good health and CMV-seronegative. The chain joins TRBV4-2 to TRBJ2-7; a weak D assignment points to TRBD2 (5 bases agree). Specimen: PBMCs. The CDR3 reads as follows: CASSQTGNSYEQYF. In nucleotide form, the sequence is TGTGCCAGCAGCCAGACGGGAAACTCCTACGAGCAGTACTTC.